The present T cell receptor (beta chain) was sequenced within a study of Ad26.COV2.S vaccination and SARS-CoV-2 variants. Overall study context: In the study, Ad26.COV2.S was injected intramuscularly once, or twice 56 days apart.

Regarding treatment: 15 to 20 received Ad26.COV2.S at low or high dose, single or two shots; about 5 received placebo; per-sample allocation not given. Collection of samples fell on day 63 after the first vaccine or placebo injection. TCRdb keeps only in-frame clones here, not all; method: immunoSEQ multiplex PCR. This table holds 410,000 or so clones, 75% to 95% found once. Points on this clone: No antigen is known for it.

Study-level points and caveats: The study found higher spike-specific TCR breadth in vaccine than placebo recipients. Comparable non-spike TCR breadth was observed in vaccine and placebo recipients. A substantial breadth of spike-specific CD8+ and CD4+ T cell responses after vaccination has been reported.

V was cut by 3 bases and J by 1 base, with 16 bases left in between. The germline V gene encodes CDR1 DFQATT and CDR2 SNEGSKA (reference sequence). The CDR3 spans 15 residues. This TCR came from a person aged 18 to 59 who received the Ad26.COV2.S COVID-19 vaccine or a placebo. The sample in question was peripheral blood, obtained in a trial of Ad26.COV2.S vaccine versus placebo. This chain uses TRBV20-1 with TRBJ2-7; D gene unclear. Written as DNA, the CDR3 is TGCAGTGCTAGTCGTGATACGTCTCATTCCTACGAGCAGTACTTC. Residues: CSASRDTSHSYEQYF.